A single sample is the source of the 25 T cell receptor beta chains below, sequenced in a study of cytomegalovirus exposure and HLA in healthy donors. The PCR made use of 60 Vbeta and 13 Jbeta primers. This table comes from immunoSEQ multiplex PCR, and its TCRdb copy is limited to in-frame clones, with some not included. Here the sample spans 150,000 to 200,000 clones, 9.5% to 15% being singletons. The sequencing sample was made of PBMCs. All receptors derive from a man in his forties or fifties in good health and CMV-seropositive.

The chain combines TRBV6-1 with TRBJ2-5; weak D call: TRBD1 (6 bases). V lost 5 bases, J lost 1 base, and 11 bases lay in between. The CDR3 runs to 14 residues. Looked up from germline, CDR1 is MNHNS and CDR2 is SASEGT. The DNA of the CDR3 is TGTGCCAGCAGTTCGAACAGGGCCCAAGAGACCCAGTACTTC. As protein: CASSSNRAQETQYF.

This clone came up a few times. The chain links TRBV28 to TRBJ1-2; D ambiguous. Germline CDR1 MDHEN, CDR2 SYDVKM. Between the trimmed V and J ends, which lost 6 bases and 5 bases, there was a span of 13 bases. The length of the CDR3 is 13 residues. The CDR3 loop reads CASRPGGVYGYTF. DNA for the CDR3: TGTGCCAGCAGACCTGGCGGAGTTTATGGCTACACCTTC.

This clone was detected a few times. This chain joins TRBV5-6 and TRBJ2-1; no clear D gene. V lost 4 bases, J lost 6 bases, and 17 bases lay in between. Germline V gives CDR1 SGHDT, CDR2 YYEEEE. The CDR3 totals 15 residues. The CDR3 DNA is TGTGCCAGCAGCCTGGCGCACCACGATAGCAATGAGCAGTTCTTC. Translated, it gives CASSLAHHDSNEQFF.

The chain uses TRBV27 and TRBJ2-5, with D perhaps matching TRBD2 (5 bases). Trimming took 5 bases from V and 4 from J, leaving 17 bases between them. The CDR3 contains 15 residues. Germline CDR1 MNHEY, CDR2 SMNVEV (reference sequence). The CDR3 DNA reads as TGTGCCAGCAGTACCGCGGACCCTCGGGGAGAGACCCAGTACTTC. Amino acid sequence: CASSTADPRGETQYF.

This clone was seen a handful of times. The CDR3 sequence: CASSLRVWGRGLGGYTF. The CDR3 nucleotides are TGTGCCAGCAGCTTGAGGGTGTGGGGCAGGGGATTAGGTGGCTACACCTTC. The chain combines TRBV5-6 with TRBJ1-2, with a tentative D call TRBD1 (6 bases). The V end was cut by 1 base, the J end by 7 bases, with 23 bases between. CDR3 length: 17 residues. From germline, CDR1 is SGHDT and CDR2 YYEEEE.

The gene calls are TRBV5-1 and TRBJ2-3; TRBD2 aligns across 14 bases. The CDR3 spans 19 residues. The germline V gene encodes CDR1 SGHRS and CDR2 YFSETQ. Losses at the gene ends were 9 bases for V and 0 bases for J; bases not matched to a gene: 15. CDR3 bases: TGCGCCACCAACCTTCATGGGACTAGCGGGGGTGCTAGCACAGATACGCAGTATTTT. This gives the protein CATNLHGTSGGASTDTQYF.

The chain's CDR3 is CASSLRQGASTDTQYF. The CDR3 coding sequence is TGTGCCAGCAGCTTAAGACAGGGGGCAAGCACAGATACGCAGTATTTT. The rearrangement joins TRBV7-8 to TRBJ2-3; 10 bases line up with TRBD1. CDR3 length: 16 residues. Per germline, CDR1 SGHVS and CDR2 FQNEAQ. Trimming removed 2 bases from V and 0 bases from J; junction bases left unmatched: 2.

This clone occurred once. In DNA form, the CDR3 reads TGTGCCAGCACCCCAGGGGGCGACGGAAACACCATATATTTT. It specifies CASTPGGDGNTIYF. The V call is TRBV28, the J call TRBJ1-3; TRBD1 aligns across 8 bases. Trimming cost V 7 bases and J 4 bases; bases outside gene matches: 6. Germline values: CDR1 MDHEN, CDR2 SYDVKM. The CDR3 spans 14 residues.

In its sample, this clone was seen a few times. The rearrangement joins TRBV4-1 to TRBJ2-2, with 7 bases identical to TRBD1. With V trimmed by 1 base and J by 4 bases, 3 bases remained unmatched. This CDR3 region has 15 residues. Looked up from germline, CDR1 is MGHRA and CDR2 is YSYEKL. In nucleotides, the CDR3 is TGCGCCAGCAGCCAAGTGAGGGGGCTCACCGGGGAGCTGTTTTTT. It yields the protein CASSQVRGLTGELFF.

This chain connects TRBV28 to TRBJ1-4, with TRBD1 as a possible D gene (6 bases). CDR3 length equals 15 residues. CDR1 and CDR2 from the germline V gene are MDHEN and SYDVKM. V lost 5 bases and J lost 3, with 13 bases in between. This CDR3 reads CASSLAGAANEKLFF. In nucleotides, the CDR3 is TGTGCCAGCAGTCTAGCAGGGGCGGCTAATGAAAAACTGTTTTTT.

This clone was counted a few times. V and J are TRBV19 and TRBJ2-1, with 12 nucleotides matching TRBD2. This CDR3 comprises 15 residues. Losses at the gene ends were 2 bases for V and 10 bases for J; bases not matched to a gene: 6. Germline loops: CDR1 LNHDA, CDR2 SQIVND (reference sequence). This CDR3 reads CASSISWTSGAEQFF. The CDR3 nucleotides are TGTGCCAGTAGTATATCCTGGACTAGCGGGGCCGAGCAGTTCTTC.

V is TRBV5-1 and J is TRBJ2-5, with D perhaps TRBD2 (6 bases). The germline V gene has CDR1 SGHRS and CDR2 YFSETQ. Trimming took 2 bases from V and 5 from J, leaving 16 bases between them. The CDR3 is 15 amino acids. Here the CDR3 DNA reads TGCGCCAGCAGCTTTGGGGGGTCCGGAGGGGAGACCCAGTACTTC. Its translation: CASSFGGSGGETQYF.

This clone showed up just a few times. The rearrangement joins TRBV9 to TRBJ1-4; TRBD1 matches 9 bases. The length of the CDR3 is 14 residues. Germline V gene data show CDR1 as SGDLS and CDR2 as YYNGEE. CDR3: CVCPTGGANEKLFF. CDR3 sequence (DNA): TGTGTTTGTCCCACAGGGGGCGCGAATGAAAAACTGTTTTTT.

The chain carries TRBV6-1 and TRBJ1-6; 10 bases line up with TRBD1. V lost 5 bases to trimming and J lost 9 bases; unmatched junction nucleotides: 4. CDR3 length: 14 amino acids. Germline V gene lookup returns CDR1 MNHNS and CDR2 SASEGT. CDR3 loop: CASSWTGGGSPLHF. The CDR3 DNA reads TGTGCCAGCAGTTGGACAGGGGGAGGTTCACCCCTCCACTTT.

A few counts support this clone. The V call is TRBV6-5, the J call TRBJ1-2; 9 nucleotides agree with TRBD1. This CDR3 region has 15 residues. From germline, CDR1 is MNHEY and CDR2 SVGAGI. Unmatched junction bases numbered 9, after V lost 5 bases and J lost 5 bases. The CDR3 DNA sequence: TGTGCCAGCAGTGGCCTTAGGACAGGGGATTATGGCTACACCTTC. Protein product: CASSGLRTGDYGYTF.

This clone was observed a few times. A read error may explain this, as a much larger clone is one base away. The chain carries TRBV7-2 and TRBJ1-5; tentatively, D is TRBD1 (6 bases). The CDR3 covers 14 residues. V was shortened by 5 bases and J by 2 bases, with 10 bases between the two germline ends. Germline V gives CDR1 SGHTA, CDR2 FQGNSA. The CDR3 DNA reads TGTGCCAGCAGCGTCGGACAGCGCAATCAGCCCCAGCATTTT. Translation gives CASSVGQRNQPQHF.

This clone showed up just a few times. The chain recombines TRBV30 with TRBJ2-2; D is unresolved. The CDR3 length is 12 residues. V was trimmed by 4 bases and J by 14 bases, leaving 17 bases between them. CDR1 GTSNPN and CDR2 SVGIG come from the germline V gene (reference sequence). Here the CDR3 reads CAWTATQAHLFF. In DNA, the CDR3 is TGTGCCTGGACCGCCACCCAGGCTCACCTGTTTTTT.

There are a few counts of this clone. This chain links TRBV7-2 with TRBJ1-2; possible D gene TRBD1, 5 bases. V was trimmed by 7 bases and J by 4 bases, leaving 16 bases between them. Germline loops: CDR1 SGHTA, CDR2 FQGNSA. CDR3 length equals 14 residues. The CDR3 spells CASTMGGWGYGYTF. The CDR3 DNA is TGTGCCAGCACCATGGGGGGGTGGGGCTATGGCTACACCTTC.

The J gene is TRBJ2-7, the V gene TRBV7-2, with 10 bases matching TRBD1. Looked up from germline, CDR1 is SGHTA and CDR2 is FQGNSA. The CDR3 is 14 amino acids. The V gene end was trimmed by 5 bases and the J gene end by 5 bases; junction bases not matched to a gene: 6. CDR3 sequence: CASSRQGAIDEQYF. The CDR3 DNA reads TGTGCCAGCAGCCGACAGGGGGCGATAGACGAGCAGTACTTC.

This clone turned up a few times. The rearrangement links TRBV15 to TRBJ1-2; no reliable D call. The CDR3 consists of 12 residues. In germline, CDR1 is LNHNV, CDR2 YYDKDF (reference sequence). Trimming removed 2 bases from V and 13 bases from J, with 14 bases in between. CDR3 DNA sequence: TGTGCCACCAGCAGACCAAGGACGGACTGCACCTTC. It is translated as CATSRPRTDCTF.

The V call is TRBV11-3, the J call TRBJ2-5, with D uncertain. CDR1 SGHNT and CDR2 YENEEA come from the germline V gene. This CDR3 is 13 amino acids long. V lost 5 bases to trimming and J lost 0 bases, with 7 bases between them. CDR3: CASSPHNQETQYF. The CDR3 bases are TGTGCCAGCAGCCCACATAACCAAGAGACCCAGTACTTC.

This clone has more than one count but fewer than ten. V and J are TRBV6-4 and TRBJ2-5, with 7 bases identical to TRBD1. Germline-derived CDR1 and CDR2 are MRHNA and SNTAGT. V gave up 7 bases and J gave up 1 base; unmatched junction bases: 9. This CDR3 spans 15 amino acids. This CDR3 reads CASIADRASQETQYF. For the CDR3, the DNA is TGTGCCAGCATTGCCGACAGGGCTTCCCAAGAGACCCAGTACTTC.

This clone was counted only a few times. The gene calls are TRBV6-4 and TRBJ1-1; 8 nucleotides match TRBD1. The V segment lost 4 bases and the J segment 4 bases; nucleotides outside the gene matches: 2. The CDR3 runs 13 residues. Germline V CDR1 and CDR2: MRHNA, SNTAGT. The CDR3 sequence: CASSGGTGTEAFF. The CDR3 coding sequence is TGTGCCAGCAGTGGAGGGACAGGCACTGAAGCTTTCTTT.

This clone was seen a few times. This chain uses TRBV11-2 with TRBJ2-5, with 11 bases matching TRBD1. The germline CDR1 and CDR2 sequences are SGHAT and FQNNGV. CDR3 length: 14 amino acids. The V segment lost 5 bases and the J segment 4 bases; nucleotides outside the gene matches: 3. CDR3 in amino acids: CASSAGQGAETQYF. In nucleotides, the CDR3 is TGTGCCAGCAGCGCCGGACAGGGGGCAGAGACCCAGTACTTC.

This clone occurred a few times. This chain links TRBV9 with TRBJ1-1; the match to TRBD1 covers 7 bases. The CDR3 covers 15 residues. Germline lookup yields CDR1 SGDLS and CDR2 YYNGEE. V shed 3 bases and J 1 base; nucleotides not matched to a gene: 6. The CDR3 loop reads CASSGRGGTNTEAFF. CDR3 in DNA: TGTGCCAGCAGCGGCCGAGGGGGCACGAACACTGAAGCTTTCTTT.